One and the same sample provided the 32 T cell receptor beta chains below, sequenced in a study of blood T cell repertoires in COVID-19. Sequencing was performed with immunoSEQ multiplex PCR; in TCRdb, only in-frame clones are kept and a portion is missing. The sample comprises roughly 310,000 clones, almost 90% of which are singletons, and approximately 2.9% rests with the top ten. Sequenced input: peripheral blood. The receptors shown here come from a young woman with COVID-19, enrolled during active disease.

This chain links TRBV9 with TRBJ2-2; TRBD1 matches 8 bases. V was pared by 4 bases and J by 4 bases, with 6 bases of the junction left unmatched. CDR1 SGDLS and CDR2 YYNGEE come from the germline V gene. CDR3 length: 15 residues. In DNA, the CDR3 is TGTGCCAGCAGCCCTGTAACAGGGGGCACCGGGGAGCTGTTTTTT. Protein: CASSPVTGGTGELFF. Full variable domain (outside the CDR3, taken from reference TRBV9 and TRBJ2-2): DSGVTQTPKHLITATGQRVTLRCSPRSGDLSVYWYQQSLDQGLQFLIQYYNGEERAKGNILERFSAQQFPDLHSELNLSSLELGDSALYFCASSPVTGGTGELFFGEGSRLTVL.

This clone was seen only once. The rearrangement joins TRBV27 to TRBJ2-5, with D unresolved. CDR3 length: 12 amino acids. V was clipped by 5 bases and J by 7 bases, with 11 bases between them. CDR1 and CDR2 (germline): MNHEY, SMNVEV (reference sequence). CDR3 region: CASSGRRGTQYF. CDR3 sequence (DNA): TGTGCCAGCAGTGGCCGGAGAGGGACCCAGTACTTC.

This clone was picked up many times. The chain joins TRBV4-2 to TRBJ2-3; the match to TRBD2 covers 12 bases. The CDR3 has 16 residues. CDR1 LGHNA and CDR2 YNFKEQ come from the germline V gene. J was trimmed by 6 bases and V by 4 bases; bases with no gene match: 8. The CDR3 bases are TGTGCCAGCAGCCCTGCTAGCGGGAGGGATGGGGATACGCAGTATTTT. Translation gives CASSPASGRDGDTQYF.

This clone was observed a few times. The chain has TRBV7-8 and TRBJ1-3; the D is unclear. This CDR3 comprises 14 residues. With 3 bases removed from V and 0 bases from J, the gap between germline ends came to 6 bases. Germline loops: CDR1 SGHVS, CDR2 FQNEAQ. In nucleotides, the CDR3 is TGTGCCAGCAGCTTTACTCTCTCTGGAAACACCATATATTTT. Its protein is CASSFTLSGNTIYF.

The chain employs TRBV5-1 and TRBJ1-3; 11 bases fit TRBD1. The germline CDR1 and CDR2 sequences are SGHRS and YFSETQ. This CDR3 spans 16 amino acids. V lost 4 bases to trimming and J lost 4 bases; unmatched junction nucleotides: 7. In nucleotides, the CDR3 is TGCGCCAGCAGCCCTGGACAGGGGGCGTTAGGAAACACCATATATTTT. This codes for CASSPGQGALGNTIYF.

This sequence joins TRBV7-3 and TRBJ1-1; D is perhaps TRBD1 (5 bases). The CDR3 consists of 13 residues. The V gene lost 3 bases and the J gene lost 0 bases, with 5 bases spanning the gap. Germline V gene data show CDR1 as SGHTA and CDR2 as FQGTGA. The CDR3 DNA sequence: TGTGCCAGCAGCTTGACAGTGAACACTGAAGCTTTCTTT. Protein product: CASSLTVNTEAFF.

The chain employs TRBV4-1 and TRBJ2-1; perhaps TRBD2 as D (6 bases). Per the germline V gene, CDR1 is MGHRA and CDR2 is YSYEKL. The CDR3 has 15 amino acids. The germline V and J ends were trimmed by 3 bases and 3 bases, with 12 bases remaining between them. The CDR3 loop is CASSQTSWNYNEQFF. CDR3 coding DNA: TGCGCCAGCAGCCAGACTAGTTGGAACTACAATGAGCAGTTCTTC.

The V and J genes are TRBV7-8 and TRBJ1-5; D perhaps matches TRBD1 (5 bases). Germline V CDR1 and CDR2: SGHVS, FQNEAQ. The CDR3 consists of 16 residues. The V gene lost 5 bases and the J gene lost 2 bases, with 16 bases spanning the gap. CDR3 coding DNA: TGTGCCAGCAGCCCAGGCGGGGGTATCGGCAATCAGCCCCAGCATTTT. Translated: CASSPGGGIGNQPQHF.

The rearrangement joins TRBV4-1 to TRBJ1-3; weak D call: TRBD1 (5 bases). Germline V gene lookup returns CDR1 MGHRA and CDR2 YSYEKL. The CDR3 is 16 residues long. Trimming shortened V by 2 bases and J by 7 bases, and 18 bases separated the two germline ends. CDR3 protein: CASSQWGLKAGNTIYF. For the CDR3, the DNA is TGCGCCAGCAGCCAATGGGGCCTCAAAGCCGGGAACACCATATATTTT.

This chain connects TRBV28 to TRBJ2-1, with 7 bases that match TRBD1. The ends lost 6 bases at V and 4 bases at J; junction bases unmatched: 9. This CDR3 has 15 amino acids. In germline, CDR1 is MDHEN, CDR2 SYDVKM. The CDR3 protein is CASSLDRALYNEQFF. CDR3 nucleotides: TGTGCCAGCAGCCTCGACAGGGCCCTTTACAATGAGCAGTTCTTC.

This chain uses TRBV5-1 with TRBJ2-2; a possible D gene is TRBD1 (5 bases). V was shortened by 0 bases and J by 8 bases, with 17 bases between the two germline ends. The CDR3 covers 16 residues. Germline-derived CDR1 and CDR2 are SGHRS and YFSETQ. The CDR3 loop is CASSLAGRQGVGELFF. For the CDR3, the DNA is TGCGCCAGCAGCTTGGCGGGCCGCCAGGGCGTTGGGGAGCTGTTTTTT.

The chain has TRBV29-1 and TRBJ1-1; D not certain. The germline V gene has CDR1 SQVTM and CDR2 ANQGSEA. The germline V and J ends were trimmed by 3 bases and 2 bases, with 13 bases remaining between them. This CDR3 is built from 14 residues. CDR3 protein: CSVEGRLANTEAFF. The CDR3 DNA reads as TGCAGCGTTGAGGGTAGGTTAGCTAACACTGAAGCTTTCTTT. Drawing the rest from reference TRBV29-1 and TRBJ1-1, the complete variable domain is SAVISQKPSRDICQRGTSLTIQCQVDSQVTMMFWYRQQPGQSLTLIATANQGSEATYESGFVIDKFPISRPNLTFSTLTVSNMSPEDSSIYLCSVEGRLANTEAFFGQGTRLTVV.

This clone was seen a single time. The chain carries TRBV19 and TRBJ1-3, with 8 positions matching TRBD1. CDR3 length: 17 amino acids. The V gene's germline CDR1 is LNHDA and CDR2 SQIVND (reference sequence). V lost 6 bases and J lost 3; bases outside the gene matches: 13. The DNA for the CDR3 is TGTGCCAGTAGAATAATAGGGGACAGGAGCGATGGAAACACCATATATTTT. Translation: CASRIIGDRSDGNTIYF.

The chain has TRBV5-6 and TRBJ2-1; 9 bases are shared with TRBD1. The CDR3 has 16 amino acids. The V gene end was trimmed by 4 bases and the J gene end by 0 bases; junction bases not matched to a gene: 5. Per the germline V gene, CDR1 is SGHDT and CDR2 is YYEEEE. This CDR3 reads CASSLQGASSYNEQFF. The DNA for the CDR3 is TGTGCCAGCAGCCTACAGGGGGCGAGCTCCTACAATGAGCAGTTCTTC. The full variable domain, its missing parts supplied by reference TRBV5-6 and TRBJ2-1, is DAGVTQSPTHLIKTRGQQVTLRCSPKSGHDTVSWYQQALGQGPQFIFQYYEEEERQRGNFPDRFSGHQFPNYSSELNVNALLLGDSALYLCASSLQGASSYNEQFFGPGTRLTVL.

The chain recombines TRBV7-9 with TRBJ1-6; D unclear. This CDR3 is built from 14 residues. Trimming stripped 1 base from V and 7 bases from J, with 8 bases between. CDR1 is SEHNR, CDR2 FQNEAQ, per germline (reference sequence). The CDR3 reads CASSLDPINSPLHF. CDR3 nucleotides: TGTGCCAGCAGCTTAGACCCTATCAATTCACCCCTCCACTTT.

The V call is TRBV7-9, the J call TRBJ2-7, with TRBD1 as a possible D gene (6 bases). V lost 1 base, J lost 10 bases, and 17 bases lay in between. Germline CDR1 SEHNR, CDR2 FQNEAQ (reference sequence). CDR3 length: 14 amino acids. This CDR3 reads CASSLGGLDSLQYF. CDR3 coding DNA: TGTGCCAGCAGCTTAGGGGGCCTGGACAGCCTACAGTACTTC. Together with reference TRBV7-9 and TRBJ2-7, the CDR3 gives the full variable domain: DTGVSQNPRHKITKRGQNVTFRCDPISEHNRLYWYRQTLGQGPEFLTYFQNEAQLEKSRLLSDRFSAERPKGSFSTLEIQRTEQGDSAMYLCASSLGGLDSLQYFGPGTRLTVT.

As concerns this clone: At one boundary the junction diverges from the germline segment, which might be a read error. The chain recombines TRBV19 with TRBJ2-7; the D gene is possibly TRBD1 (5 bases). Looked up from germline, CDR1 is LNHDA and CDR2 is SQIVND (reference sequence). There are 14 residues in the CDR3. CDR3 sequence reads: CATSQGHGPYEQYF. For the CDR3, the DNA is TGTGCCACTAGTCAGGGTCACGGTCCCTACGAGCAGTACTTC.

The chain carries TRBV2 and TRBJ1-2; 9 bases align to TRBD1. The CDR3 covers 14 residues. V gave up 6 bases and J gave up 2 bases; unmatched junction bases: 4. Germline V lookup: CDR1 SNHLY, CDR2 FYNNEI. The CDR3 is CASRVQGANYGYTF. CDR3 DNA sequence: TGTGCCAGCAGGGTACAGGGGGCGAACTATGGCTACACCTTC.

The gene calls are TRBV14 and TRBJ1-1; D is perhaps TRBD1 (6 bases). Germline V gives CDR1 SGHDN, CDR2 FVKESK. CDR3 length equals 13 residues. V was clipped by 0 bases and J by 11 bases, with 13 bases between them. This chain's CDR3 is CASSQDLQGGAFF. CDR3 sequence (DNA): TGTGCCAGCAGCCAAGATTTACAGGGTGGGGCTTTCTTT.

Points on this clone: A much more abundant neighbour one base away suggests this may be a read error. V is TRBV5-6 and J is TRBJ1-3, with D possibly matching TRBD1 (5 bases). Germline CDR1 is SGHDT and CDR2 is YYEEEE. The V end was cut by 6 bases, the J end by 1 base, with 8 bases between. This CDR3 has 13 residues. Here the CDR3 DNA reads TGTGCCAGCACCAGGGATTCTGGAAACACCATATATTTT. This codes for CASTRDSGNTIYF.

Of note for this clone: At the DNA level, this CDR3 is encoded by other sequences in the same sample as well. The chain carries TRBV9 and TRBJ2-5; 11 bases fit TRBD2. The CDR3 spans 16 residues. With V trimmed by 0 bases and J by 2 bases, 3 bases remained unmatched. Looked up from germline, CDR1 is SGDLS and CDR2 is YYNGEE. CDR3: CASSVGVAGGQETQYF. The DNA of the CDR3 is TGTGCCAGCAGCGTAGGGGTAGCGGGAGGGCAAGAGACCCAGTACTTC.

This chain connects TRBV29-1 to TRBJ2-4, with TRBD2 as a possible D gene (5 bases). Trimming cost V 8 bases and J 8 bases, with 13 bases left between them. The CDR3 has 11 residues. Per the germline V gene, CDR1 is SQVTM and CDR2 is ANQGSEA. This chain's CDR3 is CSTWTGDIQYF. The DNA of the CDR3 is TGCAGCACGTGGACTGGAGACATTCAGTACTTC.

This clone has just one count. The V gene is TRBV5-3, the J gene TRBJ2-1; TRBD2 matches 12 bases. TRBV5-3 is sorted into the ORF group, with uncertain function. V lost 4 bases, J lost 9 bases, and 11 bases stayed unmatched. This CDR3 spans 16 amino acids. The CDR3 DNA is TGTGCCAGAAGCCACCAATCTAGCGGGAGGGCCCCTGAGCAGTTCTTC. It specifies CARSHQSSGRAPEQFF.

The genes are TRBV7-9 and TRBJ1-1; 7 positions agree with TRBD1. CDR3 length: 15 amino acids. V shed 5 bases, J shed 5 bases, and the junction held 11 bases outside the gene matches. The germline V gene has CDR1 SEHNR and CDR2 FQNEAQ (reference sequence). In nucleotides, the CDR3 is TGTGCCAGCAGCGCCCCGGGACAGTCCGGTACTGAAGCTTTCTTT. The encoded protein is CASSAPGQSGTEAFF.

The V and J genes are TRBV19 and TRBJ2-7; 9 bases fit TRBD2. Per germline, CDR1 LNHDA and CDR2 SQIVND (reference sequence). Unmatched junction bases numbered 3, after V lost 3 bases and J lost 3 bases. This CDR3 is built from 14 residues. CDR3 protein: CASSITSGYYEQYF. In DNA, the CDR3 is TGTGCCAGTAGTATTACTAGCGGGTACTACGAGCAGTACTTC.

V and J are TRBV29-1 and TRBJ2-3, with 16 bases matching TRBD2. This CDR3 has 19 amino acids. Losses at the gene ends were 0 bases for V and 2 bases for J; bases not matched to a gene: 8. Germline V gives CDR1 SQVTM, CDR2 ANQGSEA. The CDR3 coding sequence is TGCAGCGTTGAAGATCGGGGGACTAGCGGGAGGGCGATCACAGATACGCAGTATTTT. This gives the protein CSVEDRGTSGRAITDTQYF.

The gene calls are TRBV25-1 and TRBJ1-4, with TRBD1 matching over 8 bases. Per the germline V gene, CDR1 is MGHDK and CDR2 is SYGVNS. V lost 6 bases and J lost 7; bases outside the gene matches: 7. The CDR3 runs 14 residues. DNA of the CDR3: TGTGCCAGCAGGGACGACAGGGGAGGTGAAAAACTGTTTTTT. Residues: CASRDDRGGEKLFF.

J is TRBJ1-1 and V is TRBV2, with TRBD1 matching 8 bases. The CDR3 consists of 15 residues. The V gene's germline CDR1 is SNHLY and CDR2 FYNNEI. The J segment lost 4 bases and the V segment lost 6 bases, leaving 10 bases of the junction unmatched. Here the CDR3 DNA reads TGTGCCAGCAGAGAAACGACCGGGACAGGCACTGAAGCTTTCTTT. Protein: CASRETTGTGTEAFF.

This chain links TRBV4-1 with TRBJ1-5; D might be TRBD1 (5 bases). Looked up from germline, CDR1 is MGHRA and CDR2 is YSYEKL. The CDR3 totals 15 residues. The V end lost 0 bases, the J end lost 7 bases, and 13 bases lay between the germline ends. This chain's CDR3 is CASSQDSGLGQPQHF. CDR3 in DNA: TGCGCCAGCAGCCAAGATTCAGGGCTGGGCCAGCCCCAGCATTTT.

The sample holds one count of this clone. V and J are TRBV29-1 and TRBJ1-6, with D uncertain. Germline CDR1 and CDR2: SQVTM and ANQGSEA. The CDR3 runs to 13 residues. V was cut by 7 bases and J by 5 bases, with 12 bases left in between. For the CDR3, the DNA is TGCAGCGCCCGAATTTCAGATAATTCACCCCTCCACTTT. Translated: CSARISDNSPLHF.

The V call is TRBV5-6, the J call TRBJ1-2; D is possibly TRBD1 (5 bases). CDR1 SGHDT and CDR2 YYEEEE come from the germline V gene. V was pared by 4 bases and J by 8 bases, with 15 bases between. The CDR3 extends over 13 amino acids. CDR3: CASSNTLHRGYTF. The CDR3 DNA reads TGTGCCAGCAGCAACACGCTCCACAGGGGCTACACCTTC.

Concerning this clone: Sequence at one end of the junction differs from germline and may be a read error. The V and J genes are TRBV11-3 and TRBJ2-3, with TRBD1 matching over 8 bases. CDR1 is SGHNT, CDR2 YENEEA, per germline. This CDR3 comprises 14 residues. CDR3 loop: CASSLAGGADTQYF. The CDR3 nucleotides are TGTGCCAGCAGTTTAGCAGGGGGCGCAGATACGCAGTATTTT.